One and the same sample provided the 11 T cell receptor beta chains below, sequenced in a study of human T cells and chemical hapten exposure. TCRdb used MiXCR to reprocess the RACE reads, holding one entry per CDR3 protein. This table has about 39,000 distinct CDR3 sequences, approximately 12% appearing once. The time point here: patch test 3, about 24 weeks after DPC sensitization. As to treatment: therapeutic diphenylcyclopropenone sensitization with weekly scalp DPC. Sequencing started from total RNA isolated from unfractionated whole blood. The specimen comprised whole blood, sampled in connection with sensitization to the hapten diphenylcyclopropenone (DPC). The receptor source for this set is a woman in her thirties or forties with alopecia areata. Some clones in this sample may be carry-over from other donors' samples.

The chain employs TRBV10-1 and TRBJ2-7, with TRBD2 as a possible D gene (6 bases). Germline lookup yields CDR1 WNHNN and CDR2 SYGVQD (reference sequence). The CDR3 contains 13 residues. Trimming took 3 bases from V and 5 from J, leaving 11 bases between them. The DNA for the CDR3 is TGCGCCAGCAGTGATCCGGGGGTCCACGAGCAGTACTTC. It codes for CASSDPGVHEQYF.

This clonotype was observed many times. V is TRBV7-2 and J is TRBJ2-1; D remains unclear. Trimming stripped 1 base from V and 5 bases from J, with 12 bases between. Germline CDR1 SGHTA, CDR2 FQGNSA. The CDR3 has 15 residues. CDR3: CASSLDYSRNNEQFF. The CDR3 coding sequence is TGTGCCAGCAGCTTAGACTACTCGAGGAACAATGAGCAGTTCTTC.

This clonotype was recorded a few times. The chain links TRBV2 to TRBJ1-1, with D uncertain. V gave up 7 bases and J gave up 1 base, with 10 bases separating them. CDR3 length equals 13 residues. Germline V lookup: CDR1 SNHLY, CDR2 FYNNEI. The CDR3 spells CASTLRGNTEAFF. CDR3 DNA: TGTGCCAGCACCCTCCGGGGGAACACTGAAGCTTTCTTT.

Ten or more counts support this clonotype. The V and J genes are TRBV29-1 and TRBJ2-7; 8 nucleotides line up with TRBD2. The CDR3 contains 14 residues. V lost 5 bases and J lost 2; bases outside the gene matches: 8. CDR1 and CDR2 (germline): SQVTM, ANQGSEA. The CDR3, as DNA: TGCAGCGTTCGGGCCAGCGGGGGCCCCTACGAGCAGTACTTC. Protein sequence: CSVRASGGPYEQYF.

The chain carries TRBV5-1 and TRBJ2-1, with 8 bases lining up with TRBD2. J gave up 10 bases and V 4 bases, and 13 bases lay outside the gene matches. Germline V lookup: CDR1 SGHRS, CDR2 YFSETQ. The CDR3 runs to 15 residues. The CDR3 sequence is CASSRGTRRLSEQFF. DNA for the CDR3: TGCGCCAGCAGCCGGGGGACTAGGCGGCTCAGCGAGCAGTTCTTC.

This clonotype was counted many times. The gene calls are TRBV3-1 and TRBJ1-6; TRBD1 might be the D (5 bases). Germline V lookup: CDR1 LGHDT, CDR2 YNNKEL (reference sequence). The ends were cut back, 0 bases at V and 9 bases at J, with 12 bases in the middle. The CDR3 has 15 residues. CDR3 sequence: CASSQDPGGGSPLHF. For the CDR3, the DNA is TGTGCCAGCAGCCAAGATCCCGGGGGAGGTTCACCCCTCCACTTT.

There are many counts of this clonotype. J is TRBJ1-1 and V is TRBV11-2; the D gene is possibly TRBD1 (5 bases). Looked up from germline, CDR1 is SGHAT and CDR2 is FQNNGV. V gave up 0 bases and J gave up 1 base, with 15 bases separating them. The CDR3 runs to 17 residues. The CDR3 is CASSLEAGTRGNTEAFF. The DNA for the CDR3 is TGTGCCAGCAGCTTAGAGGCCGGGACCAGAGGGAACACTGAAGCTTTCTTT.

The V call is TRBV7-9, the J call TRBJ1-1; D might be TRBD1 (6 bases). The CDR3 runs to 16 residues. Germline V gene lookup returns CDR1 SEHNR and CDR2 FQNEAQ (reference sequence). The V end lost 4 bases, the J end lost 0 bases, and 15 bases lay between the germline ends. CDR3 DNA sequence: TGTGCCAGCAGCTCAAAAGGGGGACCTATGAACACTGAAGCTTTCTTT. Its translation is CASSSKGGPMNTEAFF.

This clonotype was observed a few times. V gene TRBV28 combines with J gene TRBJ1-5; D gene uncertain. The V and J ends lost 4 bases and 5 bases respectively, with 6 bases between them. The V gene's germline CDR1 is MDHEN and CDR2 SYDVKM. This CDR3 has 12 amino acids. The CDR3 nucleotides read TGTGCCAGCAGTTCCTCATATCAGCCCCAGCATTTT. This gives the protein CASSSSYQPQHF.

At least ten counts were recorded for this clonotype. The DNA for the CDR3 is TGCAGCGTTCCGGGACTAGCGGGATTCCATGAGCAGTTCTTC. This sequence encodes CSVPGLAGFHEQFF. The J gene is TRBJ2-1, the V gene TRBV29-1, with 13 nucleotides matching TRBD2. V lost 5 bases and J lost 8; bases outside the gene matches: 6. Germline V gene lookup returns CDR1 SQVTM and CDR2 ANQGSEA. The CDR3 extends over 14 amino acids.

This sequence joins TRBV10-1 and TRBJ1-2; TRBD1 aligns across 7 bases. The CDR3 is 14 amino acids. After removal of 6 bases from V and 4 bases from J, the junction contained 8 bases not matched to a gene. Germline CDR1 and CDR2: WNHNN and SYGVQD (reference sequence). In DNA, the CDR3 is TGCGCCAGCAGCCCCTCCGGACAGGCCTATGGCTACACCTTC. It specifies CASSPSGQAYGYTF.